These T cell receptor beta chains were read from a single sample in a study of shared clonotypes between healthy human individuals. The data were produced by immunoSEQ multiplex PCR, yet TCRdb's version contains in-frame clones alone and is incomplete. The data show about 680,000 clones, with roughly 72% seen just once and around 2% held by the top ten. Sequencing was done on a sample of memory CD4+ T cells sorted from blood. The receptors come from a woman under 40 in good health. CDR3s include the opening cysteine and the closing phenylalanine or tryptophan. Fields, in order: J gene, clone size, D gene, V gene, CDR3 protein, CDR3 DNA. A D gene is named only where the DNA matches it firmly. The size field is filled for only some rows; it gives once, few, many or a size class.

TRBJ2-7	.	.	TRBV29-1	CSVSTSPRYEQYF	TGCAGCGTTAGCACTAGTCCTAGGTACGAGCAGTACTTC
TRBJ2-7	once	.	TRBV25-1	CASSKRGDSYEQYF	TGTGCCAGCAGCAAAAGGGGGGACTCCTACGAGCAGTACTTC
TRBJ2-2	.	.	TRBV5-4	CASSRTPGNPTGELFF	TGTGCCAGCAGCCGAACCCCAGGGAACCCCACCGGGGAGCTGTTTTTT
TRBJ2-7	.	.	TRBV19	CASSIEPGADYEQYF	TGTGCCAGTAGTATTGAGCCGGGGGCGGATTACGAGCAGTACTTC
TRBJ1-2	.	.	TRBV5-6	CASSTQGDGYTF	TGTGCCAGCAGTACACAGGGAGACGGCTACACCTTC
TRBJ2-7	once	.	TRBV9	CASSASPSSSYEQYF	TGTGCCAGCAGCGCTAGTCCCTCGAGCTCCTACGAGCAGTACTTC
TRBJ1-2	few	.	TRBV29-1	CSVGRGWGYTF	TGCAGCGTAGGAAGGGGTTGGGGCTACACCTTC
TRBJ2-1	.	.	TRBV6-1	CASSGRAGASYNEQFF	TGTGCCAGCAGTGGGCGGGCAGGGGCCTCTTACAATGAGCAGTTCTTC
TRBJ2-5	.	TRBD2	TRBV11-2	CASSRGLADQETQYF	TGTGCCAGCAGCCGGGGACTAGCGGACCAAGAGACCCAGTACTTC
TRBJ2-1	few	.	TRBV7-6	CASARGGSYNEQFF	TGTGCCAGCGCGAGGGGTGGCTCCTACAATGAGCAGTTCTTC
TRBJ2-5	.	TRBD2	TRBV19	CASSILAGVVETQYF	TGTGCCAGTAGTATCCTAGCGGGAGTGGTAGAGACCCAGTACTTC
TRBJ1-2	.	.	TRBV6-1	CASSEALYSLIGYGYTF	TGTGCCAGCAGTGAAGCGCTTTACAGTCTAATTGGGTATGGCTACACCTTC
TRBJ2-3	.	TRBD1	TRBV28	CASSPSPGQGDDTQYF	TGTGCCAGCAGTCCCTCCCCTGGACAGGGTGACGATACGCAGTATTTT
TRBJ1-5	.	.	TRBV28	CASSAGTGGSNQPQHF	TGTGCCAGCAGTGCCGGGACGGGGGGAAGCAATCAGCCCCAGCATTTT
TRBJ2-7	.	.	TRBV2	CASSTTRGFDEQYF	TGTGCCAGCAGTACGACTAGGGGGTTCGACGAGCAGTACTTC
TRBJ1-2	.	TRBD1	TRBV29-1	CSVDRGDYTF	TGCAGCGTGGACAGGGGGGACTACACCTTC
TRBJ1-2	.	TRBD1	TRBV5-1	CASSLAGTANYGYTF	TGCGCCAGCAGCTTGGCCGGGACAGCCAACTATGGCTACACCTTC
TRBJ2-7	.	TRBD2	TRBV5-1	CASSTIAGVHEQYF	TGCGCCAGCAGCACCATAGCGGGAGTTCACGAGCAGTACTTC
TRBJ1-5	.	.	TRBV19	CASSMVGGNQPQHF	TGTGCCAGTAGTATGGTGGGGGGCAATCAGCCCCAGCATTTT
TRBJ1-5	.	TRBD1	TRBV19	CASSIGPGTGGGQPQHF	TGTGCCAGTAGTATCGGCCCTGGGACAGGGGGTGGTCAGCCCCAGCATTTT
TRBJ2-3	.	TRBD1	TRBV6-4	CASSRDREADTQYF	TGTGCCAGCAGCCGGGACAGGGAGGCGGATACGCAGTATTTT
TRBJ2-5	.	.	TRBV9	CASSAQGFQETQYF	TGTGCCAGCAGCGCTCAGGGGTTCCAAGAGACCCAGTACTTC
TRBJ2-5	.	.	TRBV10-2	CASSARLAQETQYF	TGCGCCAGCAGTGCGAGGCTAGCGCAAGAGACCCAGTACTTC
TRBJ1-2	.	TRBD1	TRBV6-5	CASSRTGGTYTF	TGTGCCAGCAGTAGGACAGGGGGCACCTACACCTTC
TRBJ1-1	.	.	TRBV5-4	CASSPAGWTEAFF	TGTGCCAGCAGCCCCGCGGGATGGACTGAAGCTTTCTTT